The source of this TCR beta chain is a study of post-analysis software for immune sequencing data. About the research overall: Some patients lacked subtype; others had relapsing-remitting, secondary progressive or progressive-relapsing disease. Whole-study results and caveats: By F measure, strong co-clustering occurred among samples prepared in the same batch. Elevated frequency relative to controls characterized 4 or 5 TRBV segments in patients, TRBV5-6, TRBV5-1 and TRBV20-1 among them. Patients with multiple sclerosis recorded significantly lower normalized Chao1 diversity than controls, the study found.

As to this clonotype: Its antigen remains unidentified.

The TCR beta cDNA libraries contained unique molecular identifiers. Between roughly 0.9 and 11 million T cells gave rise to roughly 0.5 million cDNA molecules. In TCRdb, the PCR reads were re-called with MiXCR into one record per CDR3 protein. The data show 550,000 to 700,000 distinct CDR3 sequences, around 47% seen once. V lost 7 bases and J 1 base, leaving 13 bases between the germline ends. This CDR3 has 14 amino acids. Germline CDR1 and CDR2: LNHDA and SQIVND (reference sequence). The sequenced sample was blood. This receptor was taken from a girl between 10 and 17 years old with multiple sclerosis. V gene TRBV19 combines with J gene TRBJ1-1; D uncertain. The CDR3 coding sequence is TGTGCCAGTATGAAGGCGGGAAAGAACACTGAAGCTTTCTTT. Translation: CASMKAGKNTEAFF.